The 8 T cell receptor beta chains reported below all come from one sample, sequenced in a study of blood T cell repertoires in COVID-19. TCRdb's table, derived via immunoSEQ multiplex PCR, lists solely in-frame clones and lacks some. This sample has some 200,000 clones, with about nine tenths found just once. The specimen was peripheral blood. Receptors were obtained from a man in his 70s with acute or convalescent COVID-19.

This chain uses TRBV6-4 with TRBJ2-3, with TRBD2 matching over 11 bases. The CDR3 covers 15 residues. Per germline, CDR1 MRHNA and CDR2 SNTAGT. V lost 6 bases to trimming and J lost 2 bases; unmatched junction nucleotides: 4. The CDR3 here is CASRLSGGATDTQYF. The CDR3 bases are TGTGCCAGCAGACTTAGCGGGGGGGCCACAGATACGCAGTATTTT.

This clone showed up just once. DNA for the CDR3: TGTGCCAGCAGCTTAGTACGGACAGGATATTACGAGCAGTACTTC. It encodes CASSLVRTGYYEQYF. V usage is TRBV7-6 and J usage is TRBJ2-7; 7 nucleotides align to TRBD1. This CDR3 contains 15 residues. With 1 base clipped from V and 4 bases from J, the junction kept 7 bases outside the gene matches. The germline V gene has CDR1 SGHVS and CDR2 FNYEAQ.

The chain employs TRBV27 and TRBJ2-1, with TRBD2 identical over 11 bases. The CDR3 is 16 amino acids. CDR1 and CDR2 (germline): MNHEY, SMNVEV (reference sequence). Trimming at V came to 2 bases and at J to 6 bases, leaving 6 bases not matched to a gene. The CDR3 is CASSLIRLAGGNEQFF. The CDR3 DNA reads TGTGCCAGCAGTTTAATCCGGCTAGCGGGAGGCAATGAGCAGTTCTTC.

This clone was found once. This rearrangement joins TRBV18 to TRBJ2-7, with D hard to call. The V end lost 2 bases, the J end lost 2 bases, and 7 bases lay between the germline ends. CDR1 is KGHSH and CDR2 is LQKENI in the germline V gene. This CDR3 comprises 13 residues. This CDR3 is CASSPGEAYEQYF. DNA for the CDR3: TGTGCCAGCTCACCAGGAGAGGCCTACGAGCAGTACTTC.

The chain joins TRBV7-9 to TRBJ2-7, with 9 nucleotides matching TRBD1. V gave up 5 bases and J gave up 9 bases; unmatched junction bases: 14. This CDR3 is built from 15 residues. CDR1 and CDR2 (germline): SEHNR, FQNEAQ (reference sequence). The DNA for the CDR3 is TGTGCCAGCAGCCCACCCGACCACAGGGGGCAGGGGCAGTACTTC. This translates into CASSPPDHRGQGQYF.

This clone came up once. This sequence joins TRBV9 and TRBJ2-3; 9 positions match TRBD2. Germline V lookup: CDR1 SGDLS, CDR2 YYNGEE. The J segment lost 4 bases and the V segment lost 0 bases, leaving 15 bases of the junction unmatched. The CDR3 length is 19 residues. This CDR3 is CASSVETAGGPLSADTQYF. The CDR3 DNA reads as TGTGCCAGCAGCGTAGAAACGGCGGGAGGGCCGCTTTCGGCAGATACGCAGTATTTT.

The chain carries TRBV4-3 and TRBJ2-2; 13 bases are shared with TRBD2. The CDR3 extends over 18 amino acids. Germline V gene data show CDR1 as LGHNA and CDR2 as YSLEER. After removal of 1 base from V and 1 base from J, the junction contained 3 bases not matched to a gene. CDR3 residues: CASSQVTSGGENTGELFF. The CDR3 DNA is TGCGCCAGCAGCCAAGTTACTAGCGGGGGGGAGAACACCGGGGAGCTGTTTTTT.

This rearrangement joins TRBV6-2 or TRBV6-3 to TRBJ2-7; TRBD1 matches 7 bases. The CDR3 spans 16 residues. V was clipped by 0 bases and J by 0 bases; unmatched bases: 5. The germline gives CDR1 MNHEY, CDR2 SVGEGT. The CDR3 DNA reads TGTGCCAGCAGTTACTCGCCCCGACAGGGCTCCTACGAGCAGTACTTC. Translation gives CASSYSPRQGSYEQYF.